Listed below are T cell receptor beta chains from one sample, sequenced in a study of blood T cell repertoires in COVID-19. Only in-frame clones appear in the TCRdb table, and some are missing; sequencing was by immunoSEQ multiplex PCR. The sample consists of about 130,000 clones, roughly 84% of them appearing once. The sequencing sample was made of peripheral blood. Receptors originate from a man in his 60s with acute or convalescent COVID-19. Each CDR3 is given with its conserved first and last residue. A D gene is named only where the DNA matches it firmly. Rows give clone size only sometimes, using once, few, many, or a class for an expanded clone.

CDR3 protein: CATRPGTGAGYEQYF; CDR3 DNA: TGTGCCACCAGACCCGGGACAGGGGCCGGCTACGAGCAGTACTTC; D gene: TRBD1; J gene: TRBJ2-7; V gene: TRBV6-5; clone size: -
CDR3 protein: CASSEGQGGYNEQFF; CDR3 DNA: TGCGCCAGCAGTGAGGGCCAGGGGGGATACAATGAGCAGTTCTTC; D gene: -; J gene: TRBJ2-1; V gene: TRBV10-1; clone size: few
CDR3 protein: CASRFTGAPYEQYF; CDR3 DNA: TGCGCCAGCAGATTTACAGGGGCCCCCTACGAGCAGTACTTC; D gene: TRBD1; J gene: TRBJ2-7; V gene: TRBV5-1; clone size: -
CDR3 protein: CASSLGSGTGGNFYGYTF; CDR3 DNA: TGCGCCAGCAGCTTAGGATCTGGGACAGGGGGCAATTTTTATGGCTACACCTTC; D gene: TRBD1; J gene: TRBJ1-2; V gene: TRBV5-1; clone size: -
CDR3 protein: CASTGGQFTEAFF; CDR3 DNA: TGTGCCAGTACCGGTGGACAGTTCACTGAAGCTTTCTTT; D gene: -; J gene: TRBJ1-1; V gene: TRBV19; clone size: -
CDR3 protein: CASSRGGAGQPQHF; CDR3 DNA: TGTGCCAGCAGCAGAGGGGGCGCGGGTCAGCCCCAGCATTTT; D gene: TRBD1; J gene: TRBJ1-5; V gene: TRBV5-4; clone size: few
CDR3 protein: CASRNSVNTGELFF; CDR3 DNA: TGCGCCAGCAGGAACAGTGTAAACACCGGGGAGCTGTTTTTT; D gene: -; J gene: TRBJ2-2; V gene: TRBV5-1; clone size: once
CDR3 protein: CASSVSSRGGPDTQYF; CDR3 DNA: TGTGCCAGCAGCGTAAGTTCGCGGGGGGGCCCAGATACGCAGTATTTT; D gene: TRBD2; J gene: TRBJ2-3; V gene: TRBV9; clone size: -
CDR3 protein: CAWSELVGETQYF; CDR3 DNA: TGTGCCTGGAGTGAACTAGTGGGGGAGACCCAGTACTTC; D gene: -; J gene: TRBJ2-5; V gene: TRBV30; clone size: -
CDR3 protein: CASRPQTGEYNSPLHF; CDR3 DNA: TGTGCCAGTAGACCGCAGACAGGGGAGTATAATTCACCCCTCCACTTT; D gene: TRBD1; J gene: TRBJ1-6; V gene: TRBV19; clone size: -
CDR3 protein: CASSQAGSGGTEAFF; CDR3 DNA: TGTGCCAGCAGCCAAGCCGGATCGGGGGGCACTGAAGCTTTCTTT; D gene: -; J gene: TRBJ1-1; V gene: TRBV4-2; clone size: -
CDR3 protein: CASSPKTSGAYNEQFF; CDR3 DNA: TGTGCCAGCAGCCCTAAGACTAGCGGGGCCTACAATGAGCAGTTCTTC; D gene: TRBD2; J gene: TRBJ2-1; V gene: TRBV7-6; clone size: -
CDR3 protein: CASSQLAGGNNEQFF; CDR3 DNA: TGCGCCAGCAGCCAACTAGCGGGGGGAAACAATGAGCAGTTCTTC; D gene: TRBD2; J gene: TRBJ2-1; V gene: TRBV5-1; clone size: once